This T cell receptor (beta chain) was recorded in a study of blood T cell repertoires in COVID-19 (dated by TCRdb to about 2020). About the investigation overall: Samples from collaborators originated in the United States, Italy and Spain and spanned both the acute and convalescent phases of COVID-19. The prospective study material was composed of cDNA or gDNA derived from T cells, B-cell-depleted T cells, or PBMCs. The dataset comprised deeply sampled blood TCRbeta repertoires from subjects exposed to, actively infected with, or recovered from COVID-19. A freely available public database, intended as a resource for researchers studying the immune response to SARS-CoV-2, is where the repertoires were released. The samples were drawn from two sources: the first 160 participants of the ongoing ImmuneRACE study, and approximately 1,300 subjects contributed by 6 global collaborators. Sample metadata almost always included a de-identified subject ID, COVID-19 status, age in years and sex. Where available, HLA class I and class II types were taken from metadata supplied by the sample provider and were not determined by assay-based typing.

Collaborating institutions collected whole blood in K2EDTA tubes following their own protocols. Collaborator samples were shipped for TCRbeta analysis as frozen whole blood, isolated PBMCs, or DNA extracted from either sample type. CDR3 length: 15 amino acids, cysteine to phenylalanine. Just CDR3 DNA is preserved here, 45 bases in frame from base 1. CDR1 and CDR2, per the germline V gene, are SGDLS and YYNGEE. The V and J ends are trimmed by 4 bases and 3 bases, leaving 14 bases between them. Beyond this particular receptor, the publication reports: How much clinical and demographic metadata was included differed by source and by participant, and the metadata was provided uncurated.

TCRbeta CDR3 regions were amplified from genomic DNA by means of the immunoSEQ Assay, a bias-controlled multiplex PCR. In the original analysis: Nucleated cell counts per sample were estimated from amplification of reference gene primers within the assay. To quantify the absolute abundance of each unique TCRbeta CDR3 rearrangement, sequence reads were collapsed and filtered. For each sample, productive Simpson clonality was calculated as the square root of Simpson's diversity index over productive rearrangements. Held by TCRdb, this immuneACCESS table contains in-frame sequences only and omits some clones. Under half of the omission traces to an unresolved V gene where checked; the cause of the rest is unknown. V and J calls and clone size follow that table, whereas D and trimming were derived from the DNA. The sample has roughly 150,000 clones on record, approximately 80% of them singletons. The ten largest account for roughly 9.1% of the sample.

Comment on this clone: Its recognized antigen is unknown. The input lacks base qualities; no much larger clone sits a single base away.

The sequence was collected from a woman older than 75 with active or convalescent COVID-19. Material: peripheral blood. The chain couples TRBV9 to TRBJ2-1; TRBD1 might be the D gene, on 6 matching bases. CDR3 reads: CASSPPDRLYNEQFF. The base sequence is TGTGCCAGCAGCCCCCCCGACAGGCTCTACAATGAGCAGTTCTTC. Extended through the reference TRBV9 and TRBJ2-1 proteins, this CDR3 yields the full variable domain: DSGVTQTPKHLITATGQRVTLRCSPRSGDLSVYWYQQSLDQGLQFLIQYYNGEERAKGNILERFSAQQFPDLHSELNLSSLELGDSALYFCASSPPDRLYNEQFFGPGTRLTVL.